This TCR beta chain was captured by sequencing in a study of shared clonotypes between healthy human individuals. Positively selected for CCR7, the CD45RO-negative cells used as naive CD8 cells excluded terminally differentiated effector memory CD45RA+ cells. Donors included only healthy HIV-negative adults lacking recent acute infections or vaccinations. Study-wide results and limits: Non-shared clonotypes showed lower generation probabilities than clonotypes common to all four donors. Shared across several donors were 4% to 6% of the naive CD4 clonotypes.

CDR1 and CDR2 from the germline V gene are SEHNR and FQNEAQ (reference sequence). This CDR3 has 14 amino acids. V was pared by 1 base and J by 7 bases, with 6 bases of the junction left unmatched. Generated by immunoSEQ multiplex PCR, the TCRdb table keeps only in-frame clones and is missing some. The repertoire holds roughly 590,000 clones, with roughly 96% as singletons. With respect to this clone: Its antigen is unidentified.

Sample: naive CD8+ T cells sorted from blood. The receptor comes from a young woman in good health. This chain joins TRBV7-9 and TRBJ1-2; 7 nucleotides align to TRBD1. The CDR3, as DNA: TGTGCCAGCAGCTTAGGACAGGGAAGCTTTGGCTACACCTTC. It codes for CASSLGQGSFGYTF.